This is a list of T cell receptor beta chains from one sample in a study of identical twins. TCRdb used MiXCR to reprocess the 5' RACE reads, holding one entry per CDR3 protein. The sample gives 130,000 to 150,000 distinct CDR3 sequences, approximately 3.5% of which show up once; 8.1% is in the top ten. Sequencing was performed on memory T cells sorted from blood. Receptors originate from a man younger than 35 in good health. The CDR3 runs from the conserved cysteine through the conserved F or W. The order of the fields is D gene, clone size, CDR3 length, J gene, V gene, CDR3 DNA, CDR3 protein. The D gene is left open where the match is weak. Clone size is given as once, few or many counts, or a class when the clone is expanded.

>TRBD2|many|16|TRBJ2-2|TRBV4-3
TGCGCCAGCAGCCAAGCTGCTAGCGGGATACCCGGGGAGCTGTTTTTT
CASSQAASGIPGELFF
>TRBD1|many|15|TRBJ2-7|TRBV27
TGTGCCAGCAGTTGGGGACAGGGAAGCTCCTACGAGCAGTACTTC
CASSWGQGSSYEQYF
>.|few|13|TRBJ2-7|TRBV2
TGTGCCAGCAGTGGGCAGCGGGCCTACGAGCAGTACTTC
CASSGQRAYEQYF
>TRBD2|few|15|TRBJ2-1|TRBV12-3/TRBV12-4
TGTGCCAGCAGTTTAGTGCTAGCGGGGGGATTTGAGCAGTTCTTC
CASSLVLAGGFEQFF
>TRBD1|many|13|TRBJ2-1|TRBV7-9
TGTGCCAGCACCCTATTTGGGACAGGGGAGCAGTTCTTC
CASTLFGTGEQFF
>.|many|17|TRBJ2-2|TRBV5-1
TGCGCCAGCAGCCAGCTAAGTTCTGTCAGGAACACCGGGGAGCTGTTTTTT
CASSQLSSVRNTGELFF
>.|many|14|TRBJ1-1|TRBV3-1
TGTGCCAGCAGCCAAGCGGCAGGAAACACTGAAGCTTTCTTT
CASSQAAGNTEAFF
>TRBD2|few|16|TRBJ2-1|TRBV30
TGTGCCTGGAGCCAAGGGACTAGCGGGAGTTTAAATGAGCAGTTCTTC
CAWSQGTSGSLNEQFF
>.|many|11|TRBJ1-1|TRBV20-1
TGCAGTGCTATTAGGGCCGAGGAAGCTTTCTTT
CSAIRAEEAFF
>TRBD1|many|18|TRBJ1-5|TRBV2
TGTGCCAGCAGTGATGGCAGGGGGCGCGTAATGAGCAATCAGCCCCAGCATTTT
CASSDGRGRVMSNQPQHF
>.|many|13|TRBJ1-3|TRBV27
TGTGCCAGCAGTTTCGGCCGTGGAAACACCATATATTTT
CASSFGRGNTIYF
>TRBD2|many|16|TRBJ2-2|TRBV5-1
TGCGCCAGCAGCGCAAAACTAGCGGGAGGGCCCCGGGAGCTGTTTTTT
CASSAKLAGGPRELFF
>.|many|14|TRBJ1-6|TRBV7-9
TGTGCCAGCATCCGGCTCGGGGGTAATTCACCCCTCCACTTT
CASIRLGGNSPLHF
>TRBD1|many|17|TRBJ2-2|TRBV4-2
TGTGCCAGCAGCCAACAACCGGGACAGGGGGACACCGGGGAGCTGTTTTTT
CASSQQPGQGDTGELFF
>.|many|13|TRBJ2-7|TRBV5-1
TGCGCCAGCAGCTTGGTGGGGGACTACGAGCAGTACTTC
CASSLVGDYEQYF
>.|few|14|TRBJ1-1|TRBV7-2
TGTGCCAGCAGTCAAAGCAGGGAATCCACTGAAGCTTTCTTT
CASSQSRESTEAFF
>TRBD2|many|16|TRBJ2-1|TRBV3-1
TGTGCCAGCAGTCGAACTAGCGGGAGAAAGTACAATGAGCAGTTCTTC
CASSRTSGRKYNEQFF
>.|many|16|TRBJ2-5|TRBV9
TGTGCCAGCAGCGCGGGTGTGGGGGGAGTCCAAGAGACCCAGTACTTC
CASSAGVGGVQETQYF
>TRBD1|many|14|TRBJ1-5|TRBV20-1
TGCAGTGCTAGTTCCCAGACAGGGCATCAGCCCCAGCATTTT
CSASSQTGHQPQHF
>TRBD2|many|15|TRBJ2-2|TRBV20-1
TGCAGTGCCCCGCTGACTAGCGGGAGGACCGGGGAGCTGTTTTTT
CSAPLTSGRTGELFF
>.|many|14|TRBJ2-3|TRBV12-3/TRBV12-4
TGTGCCAGCAGCCCAGCGGGTGGCGCAGATACGCAGTATTTT
CASSPAGGADTQYF
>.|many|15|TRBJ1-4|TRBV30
TGTGCCTGGAGTCTCCCCCATCGTGCTAATGAAAAACTGTTTTTT
CAWSLPHRANEKLFF